This entry lists 28 T cell receptor beta chains sequenced from one sample in a study of blood T cell repertoires in COVID-19. Assay used: immunoSEQ multiplex PCR; TCRdb lists only in-frame clones, some missing. Of tens of thousands of clones listed, about 78% are singletons. The sample was peripheral blood. The source is an elderly man with acute or convalescent COVID-19.

Only a few counts were recorded for this clone. This sequence joins TRBV30 and TRBJ2-7; weak D call: TRBD2 (6 bases). In germline, CDR1 is GTSNPN, CDR2 SVGIG (reference sequence). Between the trimmed V and J ends, which lost 2 bases and 4 bases, there was a span of 18 bases. This CDR3 region has 15 residues. As DNA, the CDR3 is TGTGCCTGGAGTTTCGGACGGACGGAGGGATACGAGCAGTACTTC. As protein: CAWSFGRTEGYEQYF.

In this sample, this clone turned up a few times. This sequence joins TRBV18 and TRBJ1-5, with 7 bases identical to TRBD1. Germline CDR1 KGHSH, CDR2 LQKENI. CDR3 length equals 14 residues. J gave up 3 bases and V 2 bases, and 1 base lay outside the gene matches. CDR3 amino acids: CASSPTGANQPQHF. CDR3 bases: TGTGCCAGCTCACCAACAGGGGCCAATCAGCCCCAGCATTTT.

The chain joins TRBV14 to TRBJ2-7; D is ambiguous. The CDR3 covers 15 residues. CDR1 and CDR2 (germline): SGHDN, FVKESK. Trimming cost V 0 bases and J 0 bases, with 9 bases left between them. The CDR3 sequence: CASSQEGHSSYEQYF. The CDR3, as DNA: TGTGCCAGCAGCCAAGAGGGTCACAGCTCCTACGAGCAGTACTTC.

The V gene is TRBV5-1, the J gene TRBJ1-5; 8 bases map to TRBD1. Trimming removed 1 base from V and 3 bases from J; junction bases left unmatched: 3. Per germline, CDR1 SGHRS and CDR2 YFSETQ. The CDR3 sequence is 15 residues long. The chain's CDR3 is CASSLMGQDNQPQHF. DNA for the CDR3: TGCGCCAGCAGCTTGATGGGACAGGACAATCAGCCCCAGCATTTT.

The rearrangement links TRBV5-4 to TRBJ2-3, with 12 bases fitting TRBD1. This CDR3 comprises 17 residues. In germline, CDR1 is SGHNT, CDR2 YYREEE (reference sequence). Trimming at V came to 3 bases and at J to 3 bases, leaving 8 bases not matched to a gene. CDR3 nucleotide sequence: TGTGCCAGCAGCTCCTCCAGGGACAGGGGGCGAACAGATACGCAGTATTTT. This gives the protein CASSSSRDRGRTDTQYF. Full variable domain (rest looked up from reference TRBV5-4 and TRBJ2-3): ETGVTQSPTHLIKTRGQQVTLRCSSQSGHNTVSWYQQALGQGPQFIFQYYREEENGRGNFPPRFSGLQFPNYSSELNVNALELDDSALYLCASSSSRDRGRTDTQYFGPGTRLTVL.

This clone occurred once. The chain couples TRBV7-8 to TRBJ2-6; TRBD1 matches 10 bases. J was trimmed by 3 bases and V by 5 bases; bases with no gene match: 7. CDR3 length: 17 amino acids. From germline, CDR1 is SGHVS and CDR2 FQNEAQ. CDR3 in amino acids: CASSSRQGAYGANVLTF. The CDR3 DNA sequence: TGTGCCAGCAGCAGTCGACAGGGGGCATATGGGGCCAACGTCCTGACTTTC. The whole variable domain, remainder taken from reference TRBV7-8 and TRBJ2-6, is GAGVSQSPRYKVAKRGQDVALRCDPISGHVSLFWYQQALGQGPEFLTYFQNEAQLDKSGLPSDRFFAERPEGSVSTLKIQRTQQEDSAVYLCASSSRQGAYGANVLTFGAGSRLTVL.

The V gene is TRBV14, the J gene TRBJ1-1, with D possibly matching TRBD1 (6 bases). The germline V gene encodes CDR1 SGHDN and CDR2 FVKESK. This CDR3 comprises 14 residues. Trimming pared 4 bases from V and 1 base from J, leaving 10 bases between. In DNA, the CDR3 is TGTGCCAGCAGCCCCGGGACACGGAACACTGAAGCTTTCTTT. As protein: CASSPGTRNTEAFF. Full variable domain (rest looked up from reference TRBV14 and TRBJ1-1): EAGVTQFPSHSVIEKGQTVTLRCDPISGHDNLYWYRRVMGKEIKFLLHFVKESKQDESGMPNNRFLAERTGGTYSTLKVQPAELEDSGVYFCASSPGTRNTEAFFGQGTRLTVV.

J is TRBJ1-4 and V is TRBV19; D may be TRBD1 (6 bases). The germline gives CDR1 LNHDA, CDR2 SQIVND (reference sequence). With 1 base removed from V and 6 bases from J, the gap between germline ends came to 12 bases. This CDR3 has 15 residues. The CDR3 is CASSIAAGAYEKLFF. CDR3 nucleotide sequence: TGTGCCAGTAGTATAGCGGCAGGGGCCTATGAAAAACTGTTTTTT.

The chain uses TRBV5-6 and TRBJ1-1; tentatively, D is TRBD1 (5 bases). The V end lost 0 bases, the J end lost 7 bases, and 13 bases lay between the germline ends. CDR1 SGHDT and CDR2 YYEEEE come from the germline V gene. The CDR3 has 14 amino acids. CDR3 loop: CASSLGSQGHEAFF. DNA of the CDR3: TGTGCCAGCAGCTTGGGCAGCCAGGGCCATGAAGCTTTCTTT.

V usage is TRBV2 and J usage is TRBJ2-3; 7 bases agree with TRBD1. Germline-derived CDR1 and CDR2 are SNHLY and FYNNEI. The CDR3 runs to 14 residues. The J segment lost 4 bases and the V segment lost 7 bases, leaving 8 bases of the junction unmatched. CDR3 nucleotides: TGTGCCAGCACCCCGGGACAGAATTCAGATACGCAGTATTTT. Its translation is CASTPGQNSDTQYF.

The rearrangement joins TRBV9 to TRBJ1-4; 7 nucleotides agree with TRBD1. V shed 1 base and J 7 bases; nucleotides not matched to a gene: 7. Per the germline V gene, CDR1 is SGDLS and CDR2 is YYNGEE. This CDR3 is built from 15 residues. In DNA, the CDR3 is TGTGCCAGCAGCGTAAATGACCAGGGGGTTGAAAAACTGTTTTTT. Amino acid sequence: CASSVNDQGVEKLFF.

The chain links TRBV5-1 to TRBJ2-1; D is possibly TRBD1 (6 bases). The germline V and J ends were trimmed by 3 bases and 9 bases, with 13 bases remaining between them. The CDR3 sequence is 13 residues long. CDR1 and CDR2 from the germline V gene are SGHRS and YFSETQ. The CDR3: CASSSTGLSEQFF. CDR3 coding DNA: TGCGCCAGCAGCTCAACAGGGCTGAGTGAGCAGTTCTTC.

The chain joins TRBV25-1 to TRBJ2-7; possible D gene TRBD1, 5 bases. The CDR3 has 14 residues. The germline gives CDR1 MGHDK, CDR2 SYGVNS. The germline V and J ends were trimmed by 6 bases and 0 bases, with 12 bases remaining between them. This CDR3 is CASRTDTYSYEQYF. CDR3 nucleotide sequence: TGTGCCAGCAGAACGGACACCTACTCCTACGAGCAGTACTTC.

Points on this clone: At one of its ends the junction is not consistent with the germline gene, which may arise from a read error. This sample also contains other DNA sequences that code for the same CDR3. The rearrangement uses TRBV18 and TRBJ1-2; no definite D call. The CDR3 covers 13 residues. Germline values: CDR1 KGHSH, CDR2 LQKENI. The CDR3 loop is CASSYLRENGYTF. The CDR3 region has the DNA TGTGCCAGCTCATACCTTCGGGAGAATGGCTACACCTTT.

V gene TRBV7-9 combines with J gene TRBJ2-2; possibly TRBD1 for D (6 bases). The CDR3 runs 15 residues. From germline, CDR1 is SEHNR and CDR2 FQNEAQ (reference sequence). The V end was cut by 6 bases, the J end by 4 bases, with 15 bases between. CDR3 in amino acids: CASRTETGSTGELFF. The CDR3 DNA reads as TGTGCCAGCAGGACGGAGACAGGTTCCACCGGGGAGCTGTTTTTT.

As concerns this clone: At one end the junction does not follow the germline gene, possibly because of a read error. The chain is built from TRBV4-1 and TRBJ1-4; D gene unclear. Per germline, CDR1 MGHRA and CDR2 YSYEKL. The CDR3 extends over 17 amino acids. The DNA for the CDR3 is TGCGCCAGTTCACCCGGCGCGGGCGGCCGAACTTATGAAAAACTGTTTTTT. Translated: CASSPGAGGRTYEKLFF.

The V and J genes are TRBV6-5 and TRBJ1-1, with 8 bases aligning to TRBD1. This CDR3 has 15 residues. CDR1 and CDR2 from the germline V gene are MNHEY and SVGAGI. The J segment lost 1 base and the V segment lost 4 bases, leaving 5 bases of the junction unmatched. The CDR3 protein is CASSSFRGRNTEAFF. CDR3 sequence (DNA): TGTGCCAGCAGTTCATTCAGGGGGCGGAACACTGAAGCTTTCTTT.

The V and J genes are TRBV15 and TRBJ1-4; 8 nucleotides line up with TRBD1. The ends lost 1 base at V and 11 bases at J; junction bases unmatched: 18. Looked up from germline, CDR1 is LNHNV and CDR2 is YYDKDF (reference sequence). The CDR3 has 18 residues. The CDR3 DNA reads TGTGCCACCAGCAGAGCCGGCCGCACCGGGACAGGTGGACCCAAACTGTTTTTT. This encodes CATSRAGRTGTGGPKLFF.

This clone has a handful of counts. V is TRBV4-2 and J is TRBJ2-7; 9 nucleotides agree with TRBD2. V gave up 4 bases and J gave up 7 bases; unmatched junction bases: 14. The CDR3 is made up of 16 amino acids. CDR1 and CDR2 (germline): LGHNA, YNFKEQ. The CDR3: CASSPRSGGPNNEQYF. CDR3 nucleotides: TGTGCCAGCAGCCCCCGTAGCGGGGGTCCCAATAATGAGCAGTACTTC.

The chain uses TRBV7-6 and TRBJ2-7, with TRBD1 matching over 9 bases. V lost 4 bases to trimming and J lost 12 bases; unmatched junction nucleotides: 7. The germline CDR1 and CDR2 sequences are SGHVS and FNYEAQ. The CDR3 has 12 amino acids. CDR3 coding DNA: TGTGCCAGCAGCTCGGGACAGGGTTTTTTGTACTTC. Its translation: CASSSGQGFLYF. The full variable domain, its missing parts supplied by reference TRBV7-6 and TRBJ2-7, is GAGVSQSPRYKVTKRGQDVALRCDPISGHVSLYWYRQALGQGPEFLTYFNYEAQQDKSGLPNDRFSAERPEGSISTLTIQRTEQRDSAMYRCASSSGQGFLYFGPGTRLTVT.

This clone was observed a handful of times. This chain connects TRBV3-1 (or the pseudogene TRBV3-2) to TRBJ2-3; 11 bases align to TRBD2. With 1 base clipped from V and 7 bases from J, the junction kept 7 bases outside the gene matches. Looked up from germline, CDR1 is LGHDT and CDR2 is YNNKEL (reference sequence). The CDR3 loop spans 16 amino acids. CDR3 nucleotide sequence: TGTGCCAGCAGCCAAGGGGTAGCGGGGGGGGAAAATACGCAGTATTTT. Encoded protein: CASSQGVAGGENTQYF.

The rearrangement links TRBV7-9 to TRBJ2-7; D might be TRBD1 (6 bases). The ends were cut back, 7 bases at V and 3 bases at J, with 16 bases in the middle. The CDR3 totals 14 residues. CDR1 and CDR2 (germline): SEHNR, FQNEAQ (reference sequence). The CDR3 spells CASNSDRLSYEQYF. CDR3 DNA: TGTGCCAGCAACAGTGACAGGCTGAGCTACGAGCAGTACTTC.

The V gene is TRBV2, the J gene TRBJ2-7; D perhaps matches TRBD2 (6 bases). CDR3 length equals 15 residues. Germline CDR1 is SNHLY and CDR2 is FYNNEI. The V gene lost 7 bases and the J gene lost 2 bases, with 18 bases spanning the gap. DNA of the CDR3: TGTGCCAGCATCGCGCGGCGGGGAGGAACCTACGAGCAGTACTTC. Its protein is CASIARRGGTYEQYF.

This clone was seen just once. This chain joins TRBV13 and TRBJ1-5; D is unclear. V shed 4 bases and J shed 2 bases, with 12 bases lying between them. Germline V gives CDR1 PRHDT, CDR2 FYEKMQ (reference sequence). The CDR3 covers 15 residues. The chain's CDR3 is CASSSWTGGNQPQHF. CDR3 nucleotides: TGTGCCAGCAGCTCTTGGACTGGGGGCAATCAGCCCCAGCATTTT.

The V and J genes are TRBV6-5 and TRBJ2-5; no clear D gene. CDR3 length: 13 amino acids. Trimming shortened V by 2 bases and J by 2 bases, and 6 bases separated the two germline ends. From germline, CDR1 is MNHEY and CDR2 SVGAGI. CDR3 coding DNA: TGTGCCAGCAGTTACCGGTTACAAGAGACCCAGTACTTC. Protein sequence: CASSYRLQETQYF.

This clone has more than one count but fewer than ten. The CDR3 reads CASSEAGYRSRAGYTF. CDR3 DNA: TGTGCCAGCAGTGAAGCGGGGTATAGGTCCAGGGCTGGCTACACCTTC. This chain uses TRBV6-1 with TRBJ1-2; a weak D match, TRBD1 (5 bases). Trimming removed 0 bases from V and 7 bases from J, with 18 bases in between. Germline loops: CDR1 MNHNS, CDR2 SASEGT. The CDR3 runs to 16 residues.

This chain links TRBV5-4 with TRBJ1-1; D is undetermined. V was trimmed by 2 bases and J by 8 bases, leaving 16 bases between them. The V gene's germline CDR1 is SGHNT and CDR2 YYREEE (reference sequence). The length of the CDR3 is 14 residues. CDR3 protein: CASSLRDKASEAFF. As DNA, the CDR3 is TGTGCCAGCAGCTTACGGGATAAAGCTTCCGAAGCTTTCTTT.

The rearrangement uses TRBV21-1 and TRBJ2-7; the D call of TRBD1 is as the table states it, not checked on the DNA. TRBV21-1 is a listed pseudogene. The CDR3 extends over 14 amino acids. CDR3 protein: CASSKEPGEYEQYF. The CDR3 DNA is TGTGCCAGCAGCAAAGAACCAGGGGAGTACGAGCAGTACTTC.